This TCR beta chain came from a study of vaccination and CD4 T cells after COVID-19. Study in general: Convalescent donors were composed of six males and four females, of whom two were Hispanic. Cultures that served as controls received a CEFX pool, an HIV-1 Nef pool, or no peptide. Post-COVID draws followed diagnosis by a median around 100 days (range 35 to 161). Study-level findings and limits: The median count of SARS-CoV-2-reactive clonotypes rose from approximately 21 to 40, not significantly.

The treatment: approximately 11-day PBMC culture with coronavirus spike peptide pools or control peptides (ViraFEST assay). The ends lost 6 bases at V and 8 bases at J; junction bases unmatched: 9. The CDR3 spans 14 residues. The study sequenced cultured CD4+ T cell DNA using the Oncomine TCR Beta short-read assay. MiXCR, run by TCRdb on the PCR reads, gives a single entry per CDR3 protein. The profile covers over 10,000 distinct CDR3 sequences, with approximately 47% appearing a single time and around 18% taken by the ten largest. As regards this clonotype: Antigen specificity is unknown.

The TCR sequence derives from a human donor with COVID-19. The chain combines TRBV12-3 or TRBV12-4 with TRBJ2-4, with 8 bases that match TRBD1. The sample comprised cultured CD4+ T cells from blood. CDR3 in amino acids: CASSKMDRVDIQYF. CDR3 bases: TGTGCCAGCAGCAAGATGGACAGGGTTGACATTCAGTACTTC.